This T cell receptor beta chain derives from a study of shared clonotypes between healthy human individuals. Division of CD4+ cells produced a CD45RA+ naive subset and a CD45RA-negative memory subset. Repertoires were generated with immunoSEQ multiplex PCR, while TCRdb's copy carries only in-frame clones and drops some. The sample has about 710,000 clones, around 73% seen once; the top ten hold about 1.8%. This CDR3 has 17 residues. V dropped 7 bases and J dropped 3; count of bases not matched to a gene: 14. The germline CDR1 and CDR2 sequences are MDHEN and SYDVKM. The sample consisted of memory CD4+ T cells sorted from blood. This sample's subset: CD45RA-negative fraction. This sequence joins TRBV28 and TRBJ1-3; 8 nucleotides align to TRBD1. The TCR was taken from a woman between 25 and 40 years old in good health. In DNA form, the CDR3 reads TGTGCCAGCACCGGGAGCGACAGGGGCGTCTTTGGAAACACCATATATTTT. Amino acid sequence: CASTGSDRGVFGNTIYF.